This TCR beta chain was sequenced during a study of response to subunit inactivated influenza vaccine. This CDR3 comprises 15 residues. J was trimmed by 0 bases and V by 3 bases; bases with no gene match: 4. The germline V gene encodes CDR1 LGHDT and CDR2 YNNKEL (reference sequence). Comments on this clonotype: The antigen is unknown.

TCRdb reanalysed the RT-PCR reads using MiXCR and keeps one entry per CDR3 protein. The table records hundreds of thousands of distinct CDR3 sequences, around 14% of them present only once. Study-level results: It was suggested by the authors that few new T cells are recruited by each seasonal influenza vaccination.

The chain joins TRBV3-1 to TRBJ2-7, with TRBD1 matching over 8 bases. This specimen was PBMCs from blood, taken roughly 12 days after vaccination. This clonotype originated in a man aged 50 to 59 who received an inactivated influenza vaccine. The CDR3 sequence is CASSHRQGTSYEQYF. The CDR3 DNA reads TGTGCCAGCAGCCATAGACAGGGGACCTCCTACGAGCAGTACTTC.